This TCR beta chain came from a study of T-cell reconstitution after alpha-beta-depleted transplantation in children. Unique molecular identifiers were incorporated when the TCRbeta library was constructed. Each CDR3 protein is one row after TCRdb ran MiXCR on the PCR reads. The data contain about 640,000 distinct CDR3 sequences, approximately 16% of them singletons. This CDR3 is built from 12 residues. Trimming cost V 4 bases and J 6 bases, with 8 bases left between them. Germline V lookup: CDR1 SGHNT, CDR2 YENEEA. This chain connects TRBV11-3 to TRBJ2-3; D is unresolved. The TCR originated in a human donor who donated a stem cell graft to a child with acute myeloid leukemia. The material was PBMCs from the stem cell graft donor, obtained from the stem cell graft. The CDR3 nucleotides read TGTGCCAGCAGCTGGACGGAGGATACGCAGTATTTT. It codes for CASSWTEDTQYF.